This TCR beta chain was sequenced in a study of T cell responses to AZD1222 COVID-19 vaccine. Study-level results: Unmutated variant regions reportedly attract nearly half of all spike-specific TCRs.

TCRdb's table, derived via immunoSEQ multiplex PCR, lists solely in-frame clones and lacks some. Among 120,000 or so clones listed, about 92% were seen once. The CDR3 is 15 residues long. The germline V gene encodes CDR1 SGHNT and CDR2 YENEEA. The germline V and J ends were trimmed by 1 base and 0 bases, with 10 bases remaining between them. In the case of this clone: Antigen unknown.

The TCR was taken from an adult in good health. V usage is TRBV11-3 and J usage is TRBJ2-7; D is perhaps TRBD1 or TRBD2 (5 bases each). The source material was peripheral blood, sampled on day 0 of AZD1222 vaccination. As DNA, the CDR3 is TGTGCCAGCAGCTTAGGCCGGGGCCACTCCTACGAGCAGTACTTC. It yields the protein CASSLGRGHSYEQYF.